The 19 T cell receptor beta chains presented below share a single source sample, sequenced in a study of T cell responses to AZD1222 COVID-19 vaccine. TCRdb keeps only in-frame clones here, not all; method: immunoSEQ multiplex PCR. The table includes just over 150,000 clones, roughly 90% detected once. Sequencing was performed on peripheral blood, taken 28 days after the second AZD1222 dose. The origin of the receptors is an adult who received the AZD1222 COVID-19 vaccine.

The V call is TRBV5-5, the J call TRBJ1-5; the match to TRBD1 covers 10 bases. Germline-derived CDR1 and CDR2 are SGHKS and YYEKEE (reference sequence). The CDR3 runs to 15 residues. V lost 5 bases, J lost 2 bases, and 4 bases stayed unmatched. CDR3 sequence (DNA): TGTGCCAGCAGTAAAGGGACAGGGGGCAATCAGCCCCAGCATTTT. Its translation: CASSKGTGGNQPQHF.

This rearrangement joins TRBV10-3 to TRBJ1-1, with TRBD1 matching 8 bases. The CDR3 covers 15 residues. Germline CDR1 and CDR2: ENHRY and SYGVKD. Trimming took 4 bases from V and 7 from J; bases not matched to a gene: 11. As DNA, the CDR3 is TGTGCCATCAGTGGAGGACCGAACAGGGGGGGTGAAGCTTTCTTT. This codes for CAISGGPNRGGEAFF.

The chain carries TRBV5-1 and TRBJ2-2; tentative D call: TRBD1 (6 bases). Trimming took off 0 bases at V and 3 bases at J, with 9 bases between the two ends. The CDR3 has 15 residues. Looked up from germline, CDR1 is SGHRS and CDR2 is YFSETQ. In DNA, the CDR3 is TGCGCCAGCAGCTTGGGGGACACTTACACCGGGGAGCTGTTTTTT. Its protein is CASSLGDTYTGELFF.

The CDR3 sequence is CASSQDPRGGLEDTQYF. CDR3 DNA: TGCGCCAGCAGCCAAGATCCGCGGGGGGGCTTGGAAGATACGCAGTATTTT. The gene calls are TRBV4-1 and TRBJ2-3; the match to TRBD2 covers 9 bases. Germline V gene data show CDR1 as MGHRA and CDR2 as YSYEKL. This CDR3 has 17 residues. Trimming at V came to 0 bases and at J to 5 bases, leaving 9 bases not matched to a gene.

The chain recombines TRBV11-2 with TRBJ1-2; D gene uncertain. V lost 5 bases to trimming and J lost 2 bases, with 12 bases between them. The germline CDR1 and CDR2 sequences are SGHAT and FQNNGV. The CDR3 has 14 residues. In DNA form, the CDR3 reads TGTGCCAGCAGCCGACCCGGCGGGAACTATGGCTACACCTTC. Encoded protein: CASSRPGGNYGYTF. The full variable domain, its missing parts supplied by reference TRBV11-2 and TRBJ1-2, is EAGVAQSPRYKIIEKRQSVAFWCNPISGHATLYWYQQILGQGPKLLIQFQNNGVVDDSQLPKDRFSAERLKGVDSTLKIQPAKLEDSAVYLCASSRPGGNYGYTFGSGTRLTVV.

V usage is TRBV4-1 and J usage is TRBJ2-7; 7 nucleotides match TRBD1. The CDR3 runs to 14 residues. Trimming removed 3 bases from V and 1 base from J; junction bases left unmatched: 3. From germline, CDR1 is MGHRA and CDR2 YSYEKL. This CDR3 reads CASSHETGSYEQYF. Here the CDR3 DNA reads TGCGCCAGCAGCCATGAGACAGGGTCCTACGAGCAGTACTTC.

This chain connects TRBV5-1 to TRBJ1-1; D might be TRBD1 (6 bases). The V gene's germline CDR1 is SGHRS and CDR2 YFSETQ. Deletions cut 7 bases from V and 4 bases from J, with 14 bases between. The CDR3 runs to 13 residues. This CDR3 reads CASQPQGITEAFF. The CDR3 DNA reads as TGCGCCAGCCAACCACAGGGAATCACTGAAGCTTTCTTT.

This chain connects TRBV3-1 (or the pseudogene TRBV3-2) to TRBJ2-5, with D unresolved. Deletions cut 3 bases from V and 2 bases from J, with 13 bases between. The CDR3 is 15 amino acids. CDR1 and CDR2 (germline): LGHDT, YNNKEL (reference sequence). The DNA of the CDR3 is TGTGCCAGCAGCCAGCCCAACGGAAGACAAGAGACCCAGTACTTC. It specifies CASSQPNGRQETQYF.

This chain uses TRBV19 with TRBJ1-2; no clear D gene. The germline gives CDR1 LNHDA, CDR2 SQIVND (reference sequence). CDR3 length: 12 amino acids. The V and J ends lost 1 base and 8 bases respectively, with 8 bases between them. CDR3 residues: CASSIGSWGYTF. The CDR3 DNA is TGTGCCAGTAGTATAGGGAGCTGGGGCTACACCTTC.

The chain carries TRBV15 and TRBJ1-1; the D is unclear. V was pared by 2 bases and J by 2 bases, with 6 bases between. The germline V gene has CDR1 LNHNV and CDR2 YYDKDF (reference sequence). The CDR3 totals 13 residues. CDR3 amino acids: CATSRPPNTEAFF. CDR3 nucleotides: TGTGCCACCAGCAGACCCCCCAACACTGAAGCTTTCTTT.

The CDR3 spells CASSPTPEGLLPQHF. The CDR3 DNA reads TGTGCCAGCTCACCAACACCTGAGGGACTCCTGCCCCAGCATTTT. This rearrangement joins TRBV18 to TRBJ1-5, with D tentatively TRBD1 (5 bases). Trimming took 2 bases from V and 9 from J, leaving 17 bases between them. Germline V gives CDR1 KGHSH, CDR2 LQKENI. The CDR3 runs 15 residues.

This clone was observed a few times. This chain connects TRBV2 to TRBJ2-3, with a weak D call TRBD2 (6 bases). Trimming took 4 bases from V and 7 from J, leaving 24 bases between them. Germline V gene lookup returns CDR1 SNHLY and CDR2 FYNNEI. There are 17 residues in the CDR3. The CDR3 here is CASSGPTGLTPRHTQYF. In DNA form, the CDR3 reads TGTGCCAGCAGTGGCCCCACGGGACTCACCCCCAGACATACGCAGTATTTT. The full variable domain, its missing parts supplied by reference TRBV2 and TRBJ2-3, is EPEVTQTPSHQVTQMGQEVILRCVPISNHLYFYWYRQILGQKVEFLVSFYNNEISEKSEIFDDQFSVERPDGSNFTLKIRSTKLEDSAMYFCASSGPTGLTPRHTQYFGPGTRLTVL.

The chain carries TRBV3-1 (or the pseudogene TRBV3-2) and TRBJ1-6; possible D gene TRBD1, 5 bases. V lost 3 bases and J 0 bases, leaving 12 bases between the germline ends. The CDR3 length is 17 residues. Germline values: CDR1 LGHDT, CDR2 YNNKEL (reference sequence). The CDR3 is CASSQGRGSSYNSPLHF. CDR3 nucleotide sequence: TGTGCCAGCAGCCAGGGACGTGGCAGCTCCTATAATTCACCCCTCCACTTT.

The chain links TRBV7-8 to TRBJ2-2; D is ambiguous. V shed 0 bases and J shed 1 base, with 18 bases lying between them. This CDR3 comprises 19 residues. Looked up from germline, CDR1 is SGHVS and CDR2 is FQNEAQ. The CDR3 is CASSLALGLLSVNTGELFF. The CDR3 coding sequence is TGTGCCAGCAGCTTAGCCTTGGGCCTCCTGTCGGTGAACACCGGGGAGCTGTTTTTT.

This chain uses TRBV7-8 with TRBJ1-1; D unclear. Germline loops: CDR1 SGHVS, CDR2 FQNEAQ. The CDR3 is 15 residues long. V lost 5 bases and J 3 bases, leaving 16 bases between the germline ends. The CDR3 reads CASSPRYGLYTEAFF. CDR3 bases: TGTGCCAGCAGCCCGCGGTATGGGCTGTACACTGAAGCTTTCTTT.

By share, this clone counts as medium-sized. The V and J genes are TRBV5-1 and TRBJ1-1; a possible D gene is TRBD1 (5 bases). Germline values: CDR1 SGHRS, CDR2 YFSETQ. V dropped 4 bases and J dropped 2 bases, with 12 bases sitting between them. The CDR3 runs to 14 residues. CDR3 bases: TGCGCCAGCAGCCGCCAGGGACTTAACACTGAAGCTTTCTTT. This gives the protein CASSRQGLNTEAFF.

The chain has TRBV12-3 or TRBV12-4 and TRBJ2-7; a possible D gene is TRBD2 (5 bases). The CDR3 extends over 11 amino acids. V lost 5 bases and J 7 bases, leaving 9 bases between the germline ends. The CDR3 is CASSPRVEQYF. As DNA, the CDR3 is TGTGCCAGCAGTCCGCGGGTTGAGCAGTACTTC.

The chain employs TRBV19 and TRBJ1-1; TRBD1 agrees at 7 bases. With 6 bases clipped from V and 6 bases from J, the junction kept 13 bases outside the gene matches. The CDR3 spans 15 residues. Germline values: CDR1 LNHDA, CDR2 SQIVND (reference sequence). As DNA, the CDR3 is TGTGCCAGTAGCACAACCCGACAGGGTGGCGCTGAAGCTTTCTTT. This sequence encodes CASSTTRQGGAEAFF.

The chain links TRBV28 to TRBJ2-1; D might be TRBD2 (5 bases). Germline lookup yields CDR1 MDHEN and CDR2 SYDVKM. The length of the CDR3 is 13 residues. Trimming pared 8 bases from V and 5 bases from J, leaving 13 bases between. CDR3 residues: CASRARAHNEQFF. In DNA, the CDR3 is TGTGCCAGCCGAGCGAGGGCCCACAATGAGCAGTTCTTC.